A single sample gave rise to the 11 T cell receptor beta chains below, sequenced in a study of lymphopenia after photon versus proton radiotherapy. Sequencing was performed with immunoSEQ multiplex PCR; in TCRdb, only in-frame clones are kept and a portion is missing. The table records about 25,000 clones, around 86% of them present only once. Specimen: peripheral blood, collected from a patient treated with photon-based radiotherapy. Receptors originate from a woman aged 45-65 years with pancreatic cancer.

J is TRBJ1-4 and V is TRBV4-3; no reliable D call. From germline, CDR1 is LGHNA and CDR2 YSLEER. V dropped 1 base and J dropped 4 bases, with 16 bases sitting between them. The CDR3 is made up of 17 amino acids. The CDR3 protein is CASSQVLLPIDNEKLFF. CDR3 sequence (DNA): TGCGCCAGCAGCCAAGTCCTATTGCCCATAGATAATGAAAAACTGTTTTTT.

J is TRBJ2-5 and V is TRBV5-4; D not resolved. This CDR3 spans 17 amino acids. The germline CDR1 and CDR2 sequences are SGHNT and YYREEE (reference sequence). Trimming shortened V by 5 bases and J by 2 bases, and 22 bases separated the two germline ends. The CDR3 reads CASSPSPRAVGQETQYF. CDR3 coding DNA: TGTGCCAGCAGTCCCTCCCCTAGGGCCGTGGGGCAAGAGACCCAGTACTTC. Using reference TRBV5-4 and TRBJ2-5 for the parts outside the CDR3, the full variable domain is ETGVTQSPTHLIKTRGQQVTLRCSSQSGHNTVSWYQQALGQGPQFIFQYYREEENGRGNFPPRFSGLQFPNYSSELNVNALELDDSALYLCASSPSPRAVGQETQYFGPGTRLLVL.

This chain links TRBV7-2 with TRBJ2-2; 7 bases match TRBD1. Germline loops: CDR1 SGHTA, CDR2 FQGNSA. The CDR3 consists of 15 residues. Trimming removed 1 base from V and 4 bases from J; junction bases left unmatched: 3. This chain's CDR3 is CASSLVGTATGELFF. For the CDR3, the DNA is TGTGCCAGCAGCTTAGTGGGGACAGCCACCGGGGAGCTGTTTTTT.

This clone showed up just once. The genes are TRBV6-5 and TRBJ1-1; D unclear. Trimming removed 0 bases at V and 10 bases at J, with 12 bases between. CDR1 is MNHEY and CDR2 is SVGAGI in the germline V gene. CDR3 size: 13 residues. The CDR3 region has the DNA TGTGCCAGCAGTTACTCGAGCGCAGGTGGAGCTTTCTTT. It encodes CASSYSSAGGAFF.

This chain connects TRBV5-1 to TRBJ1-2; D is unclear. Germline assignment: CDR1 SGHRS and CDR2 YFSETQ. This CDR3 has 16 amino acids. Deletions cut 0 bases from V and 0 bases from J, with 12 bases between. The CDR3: CASSLGSTVPNYGYTF. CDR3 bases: TGCGCCAGCAGCTTGGGATCGACGGTTCCTAACTATGGCTACACCTTC.

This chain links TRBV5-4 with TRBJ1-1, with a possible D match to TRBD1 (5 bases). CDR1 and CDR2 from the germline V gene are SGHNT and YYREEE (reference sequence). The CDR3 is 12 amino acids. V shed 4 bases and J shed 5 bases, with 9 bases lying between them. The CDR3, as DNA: TGTGCCAGCAGCCGGGACTTGACTGAAGCTTTCTTT. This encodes CASSRDLTEAFF.

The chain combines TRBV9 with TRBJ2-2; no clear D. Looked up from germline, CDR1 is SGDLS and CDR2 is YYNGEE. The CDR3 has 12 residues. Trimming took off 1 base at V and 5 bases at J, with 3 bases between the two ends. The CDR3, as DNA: TGTGCCAGCAGCGTATCTACCGGGGAGCTGTTTTTT. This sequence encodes CASSVSTGELFF.

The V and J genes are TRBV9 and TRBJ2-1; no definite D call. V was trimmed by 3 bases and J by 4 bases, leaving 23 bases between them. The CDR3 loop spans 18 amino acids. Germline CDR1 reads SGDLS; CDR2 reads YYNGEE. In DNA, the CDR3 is TGTGCCAGCAGCGGAAAGGTAAGGGTCCCCCCCTTTTACAATGAGCAGTTCTTC. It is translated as CASSGKVRVPPFYNEQFF.

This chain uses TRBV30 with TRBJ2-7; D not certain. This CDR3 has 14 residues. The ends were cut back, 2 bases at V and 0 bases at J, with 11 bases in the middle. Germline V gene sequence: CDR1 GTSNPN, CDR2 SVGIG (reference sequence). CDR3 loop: CAWSTQPSSYEQYF. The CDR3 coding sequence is TGTGCCTGGAGTACACAGCCGAGCTCCTACGAGCAGTACTTC.

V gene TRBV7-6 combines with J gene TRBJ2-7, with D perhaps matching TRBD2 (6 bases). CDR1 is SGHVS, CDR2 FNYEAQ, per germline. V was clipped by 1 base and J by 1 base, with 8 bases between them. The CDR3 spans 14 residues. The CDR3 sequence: CASSLEEGSYEQYF. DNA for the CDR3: TGTGCCAGCAGCTTAGAGGAGGGTTCCTACGAGCAGTACTTC.

CDR3 sequence: CASRHGTSSSYEQYF. The CDR3, as DNA: TGCGCCAGCAGACACGGGACTAGTTCTTCCTACGAGCAGTACTTC. This sequence joins TRBV5-1 and TRBJ2-7; 8 bases line up with TRBD2. Trimming cost V 5 bases and J 1 base; bases outside gene matches: 8. CDR3 length: 15 amino acids. Per the germline V gene, CDR1 is SGHRS and CDR2 is YFSETQ.